These T cell receptor beta chains were read from a single sample in a study of neurological immune-mediated disorders. One entry per CDR3 protein, called by TCRdb with MiXCR from the 5' RACE reads. There are about 59,000 distinct CDR3 sequences in the sample; about an eighth occur only once, and roughly 10% lies in the top ten. Sequencing was performed on PBMCs. These receptors all come from a woman aged 55 to 70 with HTLV-1-associated myelopathy (HAM/TSP). CDR3s include the opening cysteine and the closing phenylalanine or tryptophan. Each record gives: V gene, J gene, D gene, clone size, CDR3 DNA, CDR3 protein. A D gene is named only where the DNA matches it firmly. The size entry is marked missing in some rows and otherwise reads once, few, many or a size class.

TRBV20-1	TRBJ2-2	TRBD2	many	TGCAGTGCTAAGGGACTAGCGGGAGGGTCCACCGGGGAGCTGTTTTTT	CSAKGLAGGSTGELFF
TRBV6-6	TRBJ2-5	TRBD1	many	TGTGCCACCAAGACAGGGTTAGAGACCCAGTACTTC	CATKTGLETQYF
TRBV14	TRBJ2-2	-	many	TGTGCCAGCAGCCAAGATGTGTACACCGGGGAGCTGTTTTTT	CASSQDVYTGELFF
TRBV20-1	TRBJ2-1	-	many	TGCAGTGCTGTAGACAATGAGCAGTTCTTC	CSAVDNEQFF
TRBV4-2	TRBJ2-1	TRBD2	many	TGTGCCAGCAGCCAAGGAGCGGGAGTCCACAATGAGCAGTTCTTC	CASSQGAGVHNEQFF
TRBV3-1	TRBJ2-7	-	many	TGTGCCAGCAGCCAAACCTCCTACGAGCAGTACTTC	CASSQTSYEQYF
TRBV21-1	TRBJ2-7	-	many	TGTGCCAGCACCCCGACTAGCGGCCCCTACGAGCAGTACTTC	CASTPTSGPYEQYF
TRBV7-9	TRBJ2-2	-	many	TGTGCCAGCAGCCCTCCTATATCCACCGGGGAGCTGTTTTTT	CASSPPISTGELFF
TRBV3-1	TRBJ1-2	-	many	TGTGCCAGCAGCCAAGCCCCAGGGGATGGTGGCTACACCTTC	CASSQAPGDGGYTF
TRBV15	TRBJ2-2	TRBD1	many	TGTGCCACCAGCAAGACAGGGGTGGGCGGGGAGCTGTTTTTT	CATSKTGVGGELFF
TRBV5-1	TRBJ1-1	-	many	TGCGCCAGCAGCTTTGGGGCGAACACTGAAGCTTTCTTT	CASSFGANTEAFF
TRBV4-1	TRBJ2-7	-	many	TGCGCCAGCAGCCAAGGGCACGGAGGGGGAGCCTACGAGCAGTACTTC	CASSQGHGGGAYEQYF
TRBV9	TRBJ2-1	-	many	TGTGCCAGCAGCGTGGGGGCGGGAGACTCCTACAATGAGCAGTTCTTC	CASSVGAGDSYNEQFF
TRBV20-1	TRBJ1-5	-	many	TGCAGTGCTAGAGATGGGGCAACCAATCAGCCCCAGCATTTT	CSARDGATNQPQHF
TRBV20-1	TRBJ1-3	-	many	TGCAGTGCTAGCGACAGGAGGAGAAACACCATATATTTT	CSASDRRRNTIYF
TRBV7-9	TRBJ2-1	TRBD2	many	TGTGCCAGCAGTCCCGGAGGGGAACTAGCGGGAAGGAATGAGCAGTTCTTC	CASSPGGELAGRNEQFF
TRBV12-3/TRBV12-4	TRBJ2-1	TRBD2	many	TGTGCCAGCAGACTACTAGCGGGAGTAGAGAATGAGCAGTTCTTC	CASRLLAGVENEQFF
TRBV5-6	TRBJ1-1	-	many	TGTGCCAGCAGCTTTATCGGGGGCGGCGCTGAAGCTTTCTTT	CASSFIGGGAEAFF
TRBV29-1	TRBJ2-2	-	-	TGCAGCGTTGAGGGCCGGACCAGGGAGCTGTTTTTT	CSVEGRTRELFF
TRBV12-3/TRBV12-4	TRBJ1-2	-	-	TGTGCAAGCACCTACAGGGTTTTCGATTGCTACACCTTC	CASTYRVFDCYTF
TRBV12-3/TRBV12-4	TRBJ2-2	-	many	TGTGCCAGCAGCATCCGAGGGGGAAATGTCGCCGGGGAGCTGTTTTTT	CASSIRGGNVAGELFF
TRBV20-1	TRBJ1-2	TRBD1	many	TGCAGTGCTAGAGATCGGCGGGGACAGGGGAACACCTTC	CSARDRRGQGNTF
TRBV19	TRBJ2-7	-	-	TGTGCCAGTAGCCGAACCATGGACGAGCAGTACTTC	CASSRTMDEQYF
TRBV15	TRBJ2-3	TRBD2	many	TGTGCCACCAGCAGAGATCGAGCGGGAGGGGCAGATACGCAGTATTTT	CATSRDRAGGADTQYF
TRBV4-1	TRBJ2-7	-	many	TGCGCCAGCAGCCGGCGCTTTGGCGACGAGCAGTACTTC	CASSRRFGDEQYF
TRBV25-1	TRBJ2-3	-	many	TGTGCCAGCAGTGAAGAGGGATACGCAGATACGCAGTATTTT	CASSEEGYADTQYF
TRBV7-3	TRBJ2-2	-	-	TGTGCCAGCAGCTATGCACTAGCGAACACCGGGGAGCTGTTTTTT	CASSYALANTGELFF
TRBV28	TRBJ2-1	-	many	TGTGCCAGCAGACGCCGGGACCTCTACAATGAGCAGTTCTTC	CASRRRDLYNEQFF
TRBV28	TRBJ2-7	TRBD2	many	TGTGCCAGCAACCTAGCGGGAGGGAGCCACGAGCAGTACTTC	CASNLAGGSHEQYF
TRBV5-1	TRBJ1-1	TRBD1	many	TGCGCCAGCACCAAAATCACAGGGGTGAACACTGAAGCTTTCTTT	CASTKITGVNTEAFF
TRBV29-1	TRBJ2-5	-	many	TGCAGCGTTGGGGGAGAGACCCAGTACTTC	CSVGGETQYF
TRBV20-1	TRBJ2-7	TRBD2	many	TGCAGTGCTAGAGATGAGTTAGCGGGACATCCCTACGAGCAGTACTTC	CSARDELAGHPYEQYF
TRBV5-1	TRBJ2-3	TRBD2	many	TGCGCCAGCAGCTTCCTACTAGCGGGAGGGTCAGATACGCAGTATTTT	CASSFLLAGGSDTQYF
TRBV3-1	TRBJ2-1	TRBD2	-	TGTGCCAGCACCCCGACTAGCGGGAGGTCTTGGAGCTCCTACAATGAGCAGTTCTTC	CASTPTSGRSWSSYNEQFF
TRBV10-3	TRBJ1-1	-	many	TGTGCCATCACCCCTCAGGGGAACACTGAAGCTTTCTTT	CAITPQGNTEAFF